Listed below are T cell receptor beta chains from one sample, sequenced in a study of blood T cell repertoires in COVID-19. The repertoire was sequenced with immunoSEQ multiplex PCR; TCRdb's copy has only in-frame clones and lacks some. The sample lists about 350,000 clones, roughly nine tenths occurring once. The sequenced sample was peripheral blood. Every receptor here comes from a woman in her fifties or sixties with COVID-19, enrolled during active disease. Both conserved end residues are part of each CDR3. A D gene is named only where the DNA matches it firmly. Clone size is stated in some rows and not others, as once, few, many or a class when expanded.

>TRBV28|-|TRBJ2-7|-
CASSGAGVPYEQYF
TGTGCCAGCAGTGGTGCCGGGGTCCCCTACGAGCAGTACTTC
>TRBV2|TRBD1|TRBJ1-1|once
CASYLSGTALLNTEAFF
TGTGCCAGCTACTTGTCGGGGACAGCTTTATTGAACACTGAAGCTTTCTTT
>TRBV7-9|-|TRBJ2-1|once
CASSFGVEAGKNFEQFF
TGTGCCAGCAGCTTTGGGGTGGAGGCAGGCAAAAACTTTGAGCAGTTCTTC
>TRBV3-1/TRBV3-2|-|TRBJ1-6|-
CASSRSGQGRNSPLHF
TGTGCCAGCAGCCGATCCGGACAAGGAAGAAATTCACCCCTCCACTTT
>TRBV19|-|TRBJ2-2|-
CASRGGTENTGELFF
TGTGCCAGTAGAGGCGGGACAGAGAACACCGGGGAGCTGTTTTTT
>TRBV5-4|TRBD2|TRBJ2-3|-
CASSLGLVADTQYF
TGTGCCAGCAGCTTAGGACTAGTTGCAGATACGCAGTATTTT
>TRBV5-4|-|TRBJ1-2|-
CASSWGGDPGYTF
TGTGCCAGCAGCTGGGGGGGTGACCCAGGCTACACCTTC
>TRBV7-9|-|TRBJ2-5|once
CASSSLAPGKGETQYF
TGTGCCAGCAGCTCCCTTGCTCCGGGTAAGGGGGAGACCCAGTACTTC
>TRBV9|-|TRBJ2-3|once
CASSAGRGRDTQYF
TGTGCCAGCAGTGCAGGACGGGGTCGGGATACGCAGTATTTT
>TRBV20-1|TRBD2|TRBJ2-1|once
CSATSAGGLFF
TGCAGTGCTACTTCAGCGGGGGGTCTGTTCTTC
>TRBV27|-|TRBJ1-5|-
CASSPSGRSQPQHF
TGTGCCAGCAGTCCCAGTGGCCGAAGTCAGCCCCAGCATTTT
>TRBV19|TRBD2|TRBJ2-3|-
CASSMGGGGGTDTQYF
TGTGCCAGTAGTATGGGAGGCGGGGGGGGCACAGATACGCAGTATTTT
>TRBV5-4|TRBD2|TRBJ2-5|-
CASSPNRGGLQETQYF
TGTGCCAGCAGCCCCAACCGCGGGGGGCTTCAAGAGACCCAGTACTTC
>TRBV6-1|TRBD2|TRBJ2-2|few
CASSEANLAGVTGELFF
TGTGCCAGCAGTGAAGCAAACCTAGCGGGGGTCACCGGGGAGCTGTTTTTT
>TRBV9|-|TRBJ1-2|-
CASSVFSGNYGYTF
TGTGCCAGCAGCGTATTTTCAGGGAACTATGGCTACACCTTC